A single sample gave rise to the 16 T cell receptor beta chains below, sequenced in a study of Ad26.COV2.S vaccination and SARS-CoV-2 variants. The assay was immunoSEQ multiplex PCR, and TCRdb's table has in-frame clones only and misses some. The sample carries approximately 400,000 clones, 83% recorded once. Noted treatment: roughly 18 received Ad26.COV2.S at low or high dose, single or two shots; several received placebo; per-sample allocation not given. Collection of samples fell on day 63 after the first vaccine or placebo injection. Sequences were derived from peripheral blood, sampled in a trial of Ad26.COV2.S vaccine versus placebo. These receptor sequences come from a person aged 18-60 years who received the Ad26.COV2.S COVID-19 vaccine or a placebo.

The chain uses TRBV18 and TRBJ2-3; TRBD1 is a possible D gene (6 bases). V was pared by 5 bases and J by 0 bases, with 15 bases between. From germline, CDR1 is KGHSH and CDR2 LQKENI. CDR3 length: 16 amino acids. The CDR3 DNA reads TGTGCCAGCTCAGTACAGGGTTATTCTAGCACAGATACGCAGTATTTT. Translation: CASSVQGYSSTDTQYF.

The chain links TRBV9 to TRBJ1-1, with 9 bases that match TRBD1. V gave up 0 bases and J gave up 1 base; unmatched junction bases: 1. Germline CDR1 and CDR2: SGDLS and YYNGEE. CDR3 length equals 15 residues. The CDR3 coding sequence is TGTGCCAGCAGCGTAGGGGACAGGGAGAACACTGAAGCTTTCTTT. Protein sequence: CASSVGDRENTEAFF.

The gene calls are TRBV6-6 and TRBJ1-1; possible D gene TRBD1, 6 bases. The CDR3 contains 12 residues. Germline V gene lookup returns CDR1 MNHNY and CDR2 SVGAGI (reference sequence). With 4 bases removed from V and 6 bases from J, the gap between germline ends came to 9 bases. CDR3 DNA sequence: TGTGCCAGCAGTTTACAGGGCCCTGAAGCTTTCTTT. Protein sequence: CASSLQGPEAFF.

The gene calls are TRBV6-5 and TRBJ1-4; a possible D gene is TRBD1 (5 bases). CDR3 size: 15 residues. V was pared by 2 bases and J by 8 bases, with 15 bases between. CDR1 and CDR2 from the germline V gene are MNHEY and SVGAGI. As DNA, the CDR3 is TGTGCCAGCAGTTACGCGGGACCCGCGGGAGAAAAACTGTTTTTT. Translation gives CASSYAGPAGEKLFF.

The chain combines TRBV5-4 with TRBJ2-7; D might be TRBD1 (7 bases). Germline assignment: CDR1 SGHNT and CDR2 YYREEE (reference sequence). Trimming took 4 bases from V and 5 from J, leaving 16 bases between them. This CDR3 has 14 residues. The CDR3 nucleotides read TGTGCCAGCAGCGGGCAGGGGGGTAGCGACGAGCAGTACTTC. Translated, it gives CASSGQGGSDEQYF.

The chain has TRBV18 and TRBJ2-5; 8 bases fit TRBD1. This CDR3 is 14 amino acids long. Germline CDR1 KGHSH, CDR2 LQKENI. Trimming removed 3 bases from V and 5 bases from J; junction bases left unmatched: 5. CDR3 in DNA: TGTGCCAGCTCACCCGACAGGGGTTTGGAGACCCAGTACTTC. This encodes CASSPDRGLETQYF.

The rearrangement links TRBV7-3 to TRBJ1-1; possible D gene TRBD1, 5 bases. Trimming stripped 5 bases from V and 0 bases from J, with 16 bases between. From germline, CDR1 is SGHTA and CDR2 FQGTGA. This CDR3 has 16 residues. The CDR3 loop is CASSARTGAMNTEAFF. CDR3 DNA sequence: TGTGCCAGCAGCGCCCGTACAGGAGCCATGAACACTGAAGCTTTCTTT.

The rearrangement uses TRBV3-1 (or the pseudogene TRBV3-2) and TRBJ2-2; TRBD2 aligns across 10 bases. Germline V gives CDR1 LGHDT, CDR2 YNNKEL (reference sequence). V lost 1 base and J lost 7; bases outside the gene matches: 12. The CDR3 is 18 residues long. The CDR3 bases are TGTGCCAGCAGCCAAGGGACTAGCGGAGTCCAATACCGCGGGGAGCTGTTTTTT. Protein sequence: CASSQGTSGVQYRGELFF.

This rearrangement joins TRBV24-1 to TRBJ2-1; D remains unclear. The germline V gene has CDR1 KGHDR and CDR2 SFDVKD. Trimming took off 3 bases at V and 0 bases at J, with 8 bases between the two ends. The CDR3 length is 15 residues. CDR3 DNA sequence: TGTGCCACCAGTGATGGTCGGACCTCCTACAATGAGCAGTTCTTC. Translated: CATSDGRTSYNEQFF.

V is TRBV25-1 and J is TRBJ2-1, with TRBD2 matching over 7 bases. This CDR3 region has 17 residues. V dropped 5 bases and J dropped 0; count of bases not matched to a gene: 10. CDR1 MGHDK and CDR2 SYGVNS come from the germline V gene. DNA for the CDR3: TGTGCCAGCAGTCCTCAGCGGGGATGGAGCTCCTACAATGAGCAGTTCTTC. It encodes CASSPQRGWSSYNEQFF.

The rearrangement uses TRBV4-2 and TRBJ2-7; D ambiguous. CDR3 length: 11 residues. The germline gives CDR1 LGHNA, CDR2 YNFKEQ. Between the trimmed V and J ends, which lost 4 bases and 7 bases, there was a span of 8 bases. CDR3 coding DNA: TGTGCCAGCAGCCTCTTGGGAGAGCAGTACTTC. It codes for CASSLLGEQYF.

This clone came up a few times. The chain joins TRBV6-5 to TRBJ1-1; D is unclear. The V gene's germline CDR1 is MNHEY and CDR2 SVGAGI. V dropped 6 bases and J dropped 2 bases, with 10 bases sitting between them. The length of the CDR3 is 13 residues. CDR3: CASSPGPNTEAFF. The DNA for the CDR3 is TGTGCCAGCAGCCCCGGTCCCAACACTGAAGCTTTCTTT.

A few counts support this clone. The CDR3 DNA sequence: TGCGCCAGCAGCCGAGGGACAGGGGGCGAGACCTCACCCCTCCACTTT. Amino acids: CASSRGTGGETSPLHF. This rearrangement joins TRBV4-3 to TRBJ1-6; 12 bases are shared with TRBD1. After removal of 4 bases from V and 10 bases from J, the junction contained 8 bases not matched to a gene. The CDR3 is 16 amino acids. The germline gives CDR1 LGHNA, CDR2 YSLEER.

This rearrangement joins TRBV18 to TRBJ1-2, with D tentatively TRBD1 (5 bases). With 2 bases removed from V and 0 bases from J, the gap between germline ends came to 19 bases. The CDR3 sequence is 18 residues long. The germline V gene encodes CDR1 KGHSH and CDR2 LQKENI. The CDR3 region is CASSPFRRDPGANYGYTF. The CDR3 DNA reads TGTGCCAGCTCACCATTTCGAAGGGACCCCGGGGCTAACTATGGCTACACCTTC. The full variable domain, rest sourced from reference TRBV18 and TRBJ1-2, is NAGVMQNPRHLVRRRGQEARLRCSPMKGHSHVYWYRQLPEEGLKFMVYLQKENIIDESGMPKERFSAEFPKEGPSILRIQQVVRGDSAAYFCASSPFRRDPGANYGYTFGSGTRLTVV.

This clone has a single count. The V and J genes are TRBV2 and TRBJ2-3; D possibly matches TRBD1 or TRBD2 (5 bases each). V gave up 4 bases and J gave up 5 bases, with 16 bases separating them. The CDR3 loop spans 15 amino acids. The germline gives CDR1 SNHLY, CDR2 FYNNEI. For the CDR3, the DNA is TGTGCCAGCAGTGTGTGGGGACGCCAGAAAGATACGCAGTATTTT. It codes for CASSVWGRQKDTQYF.

The chain links TRBV11-2 to TRBJ2-5; 7 bases fit TRBD1. The CDR3 consists of 14 residues. Trimming removed 6 bases from V and 2 bases from J; junction bases left unmatched: 6. Germline assignment: CDR1 SGHAT and CDR2 FQNNGV. This chain's CDR3 is CASRPWGQQETQYF. In nucleotides, the CDR3 is TGTGCCAGCAGGCCCTGGGGACAGCAAGAGACCCAGTACTTC.